One and the same sample provided the 26 T cell receptor beta chains below, sequenced in a study of OX40 agonist ivuxolimab in advanced cancers. Profiled with immunoSEQ multiplex PCR; TCRdb holds only in-frame clones, not every one. The profile covers about 47,000 clones, with 70% to 90% appearing a single time and 11% to 15% taken by the ten largest. This sample comprised CD4+ or CD8+ T cells sorted from blood, obtained in a trial of the OX40 agonist ivuxolimab. The receptors derive from an adult with an advanced solid tumor such as melanoma, head and neck, liver or kidney cancer.

The chain carries TRBV7-9 and TRBJ1-1; unclear D gene. Germline lookup yields CDR1 SEHNR and CDR2 FQNEAQ (reference sequence). Between the trimmed V and J ends, which lost 4 bases and 0 bases, there was a span of 15 bases. The CDR3 covers 16 residues. CDR3 bases: TGTGCCAGCAGCTCGGACCGCGTTGGATTGAACACTGAAGCTTTCTTT. Residues: CASSSDRVGLNTEAFF.

The J gene is TRBJ1-2, the V gene TRBV18; D is perhaps TRBD1 (5 bases). The CDR3 sequence is 15 residues long. V was pared by 0 bases and J by 1 base, with 9 bases between. CDR1 is KGHSH, CDR2 LQKENI, per germline. DNA of the CDR3: TGTGCCAGCTCACCACCGTCAGGGTATAACTATGGCTACACCTTC. This translates into CASSPPSGYNYGYTF.

The CDR3 spells CASSFVGGQYNEQFF. The CDR3 nucleotides are TGTGCCAGCAGTTTCGTGGGGGGGCAGTACAATGAGCAGTTCTTC. The chain combines TRBV28 with TRBJ2-1, with D perhaps TRBD2 (7 bases). This CDR3 contains 15 residues. Germline V gene data show CDR1 as MDHEN and CDR2 as SYDVKM. V was cut by 3 bases and J by 4 bases, with 13 bases left in between.

This chain joins TRBV18 and TRBJ1-5; 8 bases line up with TRBD1. This CDR3 is 14 amino acids long. CDR1 KGHSH and CDR2 LQKENI come from the germline V gene. V lost 3 bases to trimming and J lost 3 bases; unmatched junction nucleotides: 1. For the CDR3, the DNA is TGTGCCAGCTCACCGACAGGGGCCAATCAGCCCCAGCATTTT. Protein product: CASSPTGANQPQHF.

The chain links TRBV9 to TRBJ2-1, with 10 bases identical to TRBD1. The CDR3 length is 15 residues. Germline CDR1 reads SGDLS; CDR2 reads YYNGEE. The V gene end was trimmed by 0 bases and the J gene end by 5 bases; junction bases not matched to a gene: 2. In nucleotides, the CDR3 is TGTGCCAGCAGCGTAGCTGGACAGGGGGACAATGAGCAGTTCTTC. As protein: CASSVAGQGDNEQFF. The full variable domain, completed using reference TRBV9 and TRBJ2-1, is DSGVTQTPKHLITATGQRVTLRCSPRSGDLSVYWYQQSLDQGLQFLIQYYNGEERAKGNILERFSAQQFPDLHSELNLSSLELGDSALYFCASSVAGQGDNEQFFGPGTRLTVL.

V and J are TRBV7-3 and TRBJ2-2, with TRBD1 identical over 9 bases. The CDR3 sequence is 14 residues long. Germline CDR1 and CDR2: SGHTA and FQGTGA. Trimming took 5 bases from V and 7 from J; bases not matched to a gene: 5. The CDR3 DNA reads TGTGCCAGCAGCCACAGGGGGCGTAGCGGGGAGCTGTTTTTT. Amino acid sequence: CASSHRGRSGELFF.

V usage is TRBV6-1 and J usage is TRBJ1-2, with D possibly matching TRBD1 (6 bases). The CDR3 runs 15 residues. Germline lookup yields CDR1 MNHNS and CDR2 SASEGT. V shed 0 bases and J shed 4 bases, with 12 bases lying between them. DNA for the CDR3: TGTGCCAGCAGTGAAGCGAAGGGGGTGAGCTATGGCTACACCTTC. Protein sequence: CASSEAKGVSYGYTF.

V and J are TRBV10-1 and TRBJ2-2; no firm D call. CDR3 length: 14 residues. The germline V gene has CDR1 WNHNN and CDR2 SYGVQD (reference sequence). Deletions cut 6 bases from V and 1 base from J, with 9 bases between. DNA of the CDR3: TGCGCCAGCAGCTCCGCAAGGAACACCGGGGAGCTGTTTTTT. Translation gives CASSSARNTGELFF.

The rearrangement uses TRBV9 and TRBJ1-3; no definite D call. V lost 0 bases and J 4 bases, leaving 14 bases between the germline ends. The germline CDR1 and CDR2 sequences are SGDLS and YYNGEE. The CDR3 sequence is 16 residues long. CDR3 amino acids: CASSVGDRDLGNTIYF. CDR3 in DNA: TGTGCCAGCAGCGTAGGTGACCGTGATTTGGGAAACACCATATATTTT.

The genes are TRBV7-2 and TRBJ1-6; D is unresolved. The germline V gene has CDR1 SGHTA and CDR2 FQGNSA. Trimming pared 1 base from V and 1 base from J, leaving 11 bases between. The CDR3 consists of 17 residues. CDR3: CASSLGPLRSYNSPLHF. In DNA form, the CDR3 reads TGTGCCAGCAGCTTAGGACCCCTCAGGTCCTATAATTCACCCCTCCACTTT.

This sequence joins TRBV19 and TRBJ2-5, with 12 nucleotides matching TRBD2. Per the germline V gene, CDR1 is LNHDA and CDR2 is SQIVND (reference sequence). The CDR3 loop spans 15 amino acids. V was pared by 4 bases and J by 5 bases, with 5 bases of the junction left unmatched. In DNA, the CDR3 is TGTGCCAGTAGTACTAGCGGGAGGGCCTGGGAGACCCAGTACTTC. Amino acid sequence: CASSTSGRAWETQYF.

The chain has TRBV7-3 and TRBJ2-7, with 14 bases matching TRBD2. The CDR3 is made up of 17 amino acids. Trimming removed 1 base from V and 5 bases from J; junction bases left unmatched: 7. Germline assignment: CDR1 SGHTA and CDR2 FQGTGA. CDR3 amino acids: CASSLIGTSGRFNEQYF. In DNA form, the CDR3 reads TGTGCCAGCAGCTTAATCGGGACTAGCGGGAGATTCAACGAGCAGTACTTC.

This CDR3 is CAWSGLAGDLVTQYF. In nucleotides, the CDR3 is TGTGCCTGGAGTGGTCTAGCGGGAGATCTGGTTACGCAGTATTTT. The chain carries TRBV30 and TRBJ2-3, with 10 bases that match TRBD2. Looked up from germline, CDR1 is GTSNPN and CDR2 is SVGIG (reference sequence). The trim removed 1 base at V and 8 bases at J, leaving 9 bases unmatched. This CDR3 has 15 amino acids.

The chain recombines TRBV5-1 with TRBJ2-4; possibly TRBD1 for D (6 bases). The CDR3 totals 12 residues. Between the trimmed V and J ends, which lost 0 bases and 9 bases, there was a span of 7 bases. CDR1 is SGHRS and CDR2 is YFSETQ in the germline V gene. The CDR3 sequence: CASSLAGVIQYF. The DNA for the CDR3 is TGCGCCAGCAGCTTGGCAGGGGTCATTCAGTACTTC.

The chain links TRBV6-1 to TRBJ1-1, with 7 positions matching TRBD1. The germline CDR1 and CDR2 sequences are MNHNS and SASEGT. Trimming at V came to 6 bases and at J to 7 bases, leaving 5 bases not matched to a gene. The CDR3 is 12 amino acids. CDR3 residues: CASRNRGHEAFF. The CDR3 nucleotides read TGTGCCAGCAGAAACAGGGGCCATGAAGCTTTCTTT.

V is TRBV5-1 and J is TRBJ2-7; TRBD1 matches at 7 bases. Germline lookup yields CDR1 SGHRS and CDR2 YFSETQ. The CDR3 sequence is 13 residues long. V lost 4 bases, J lost 6 bases, and 7 bases stayed unmatched. The chain's CDR3 is CASSIDRAGEQYF. The CDR3 nucleotides read TGCGCCAGCAGCATAGACAGGGCGGGCGAGCAGTACTTC.

The J gene is TRBJ1-5, the V gene TRBV10-3, with TRBD1 matching 10 bases. The length of the CDR3 is 15 residues. With 6 bases clipped from V and 11 bases from J, the junction kept 13 bases outside the gene matches. The germline V gene has CDR1 ENHRY and CDR2 SYGVKD. In DNA form, the CDR3 reads TGTGCCATCAGCCCGGGACAGGGGCCCTTTGGAGCCCAGCATTTT. It specifies CAISPGQGPFGAQHF.

This clone came up once. In DNA, the CDR3 is TGCAGCGTTCATACAGAAGAAGCTTTCTTT. This sequence encodes CSVHTEEAFF. The V call is TRBV29-1, the J call TRBJ1-1; no clear D. Trimming left V 5 bases short and J 8 bases short, with 9 bases between. From germline, CDR1 is SQVTM and CDR2 ANQGSEA. The CDR3 runs to 10 residues.

This clone showed up just once. Written as DNA, the CDR3 is TGTGCCAGCTCATCGGACAGTAATGAGCAGTTCTTC. It yields the protein CASSSDSNEQFF. V gene TRBV18 combines with J gene TRBJ2-1, with D possibly being TRBD1 (6 bases). The CDR3 has 12 residues. Looked up from germline, CDR1 is KGHSH and CDR2 is LQKENI. The V end lost 5 bases, the J end lost 7 bases, and 9 bases lay between the germline ends.

The gene calls are TRBV7-9 and TRBJ1-2, with 8 bases matching TRBD1. The CDR3 covers 17 residues. CDR1 is SEHNR, CDR2 FQNEAQ, per germline (reference sequence). J lost 8 bases, V lost 3 bases, and 17 bases had no gene match. CDR3 region: CASSLAMGAGGASGYTF. The CDR3 DNA reads TGTGCCAGCAGCTTGGCGATGGGGGCAGGGGGCGCGTCGGGCTACACCTTC.

The chain links TRBV11-1 to TRBJ2-3; D gene unclear. V was cut by 1 base and J by 4 bases, with 9 bases left in between. Germline V CDR1 and CDR2: SGHAT, FQDESV (reference sequence). This CDR3 contains 14 residues. The CDR3 region is CASSLVHSPDTQYF. The DNA of the CDR3 is TGTGCCAGCAGCTTAGTGCACAGCCCAGATACGCAGTATTTT.

This chain links TRBV5-1 with TRBJ2-7, with 7 bases aligning to TRBD2. The CDR3 is made up of 17 amino acids. Per germline, CDR1 SGHRS and CDR2 YFSETQ. V was clipped by 4 bases and J by 4 bases; unmatched bases: 17. The CDR3 loop reads CASSPPRSGAGRYEQYF. The CDR3 DNA is TGCGCCAGCAGCCCCCCCCGAAGCGGGGCAGGGCGGTACGAGCAGTACTTC.

The rearrangement uses TRBV5-4 and TRBJ2-5; the D gene is possibly TRBD1 (7 bases). Germline CDR1 SGHNT, CDR2 YYREEE (reference sequence). With 3 bases removed from V and 5 bases from J, the gap between germline ends came to 17 bases. CDR3 length: 15 residues. For the CDR3, the DNA is TGTGCCAGCAGCTCCGGTGGAGGGGGCGTCGAGACCCAGTACTTC. It is translated as CASSSGGGGVETQYF.

This rearrangement joins TRBV29-1 to TRBJ1-5; tentatively, D is TRBD1 (6 bases). V dropped 6 bases and J dropped 2 bases, with 14 bases sitting between them. The CDR3 is 14 amino acids. The germline gives CDR1 SQVTM, CDR2 ANQGSEA. CDR3 loop: CSVGGARGNQPQHF. CDR3 nucleotides: TGCAGCGTGGGGGGGGCGCGGGGCAATCAGCCCCAGCATTTT.

The chain combines TRBV7-8 with TRBJ2-7; D possibly matches TRBD1 or TRBD2 (5 bases each). Germline CDR1 and CDR2: SGHVS and FQNEAQ. Trimming stripped 7 bases from V and 5 bases from J, with 21 bases between. This CDR3 comprises 15 residues. The CDR3 sequence: CASTPPRYRGHEQYF. As DNA, the CDR3 is TGTGCCAGCACCCCCCCGAGGTACCGGGGACACGAGCAGTACTTC.

The V call is TRBV16, the J call TRBJ2-7; D is perhaps TRBD1 or TRBD2 (5 bases each). The CDR3 is 13 amino acids. Germline CDR1 KGHSY, CDR2 FQNENV. V was cut by 4 bases and J by 2 bases, with 9 bases left in between. CDR3 protein: CASSPGRTYEQYF. As DNA, the CDR3 is TGTGCCAGCAGCCCGGGACGAACCTACGAGCAGTACTTC.